This T cell receptor (beta chain) originates from a study of shared clonotypes between healthy human individuals. General study results and limits: Some naive CD4 clonotypes, roughly 4.8%, turned up in common across a few donors.

From germline, CDR1 is MNHEY and CDR2 SMNVEV (reference sequence). The CDR3 is 18 amino acids. V lost 0 bases and J lost 0; bases outside the gene matches: 11. Genomic DNA of every subset was divided equally among multiple immunoSEQ plates. Sequencing used immunoSEQ multiplex PCR; TCRdb keeps in-frame clones, though not all of them. The sample shows 550,000 to 600,000 clones, roughly 98% of them seen only once. Cells designated naive CD8 were CD45RO-negative and were positively selected for CCR7, with terminally differentiated effector memory CD45RA+ cells excluded. Donors were healthy HIV-negative adults without recent acute infections or vaccinations. To note about this clone: The antigen is not known.

The specimen sequenced was naive CD8+ T cells sorted from blood. The chain is built from TRBV27 and TRBJ2-7; 7 nucleotides match TRBD2. The sequence came from a man aged 30 to 39 in good health. The CDR3 sequence is CASSLSGPSGRPSYEQYF. The DNA for the CDR3 is TGTGCCAGCAGTTTATCGGGACCTTCCGGGAGGCCCTCCTACGAGCAGTACTTC.